The next 19 T cell receptor beta chains were all read from a single sample in a study of blood T cell repertoires in COVID-19. The assay was immunoSEQ multiplex PCR, and TCRdb's table has in-frame clones only and misses some. The sample consists of 70,000 or so clones, approximately 78% of them appearing once. Material: peripheral blood. All receptors come from a human donor in a cohort sampled during active COVID-19.

The chain has TRBV4-3 and TRBJ2-4, with a possible D match to TRBD1 (5 bases). CDR1 LGHNA and CDR2 YSLEER come from the germline V gene. The CDR3 runs 14 residues. Trimming shortened V by 0 bases and J by 7 bases, and 10 bases separated the two germline ends. The DNA of the CDR3 is TGCGCCAGCAGCCAAGACAGGGTAAGGAACATTCAGTACTTC. This codes for CASSQDRVRNIQYF.

The rearrangement links TRBV5-1 to TRBJ2-1, with 7 bases matching TRBD2. The junction had 15 bases not matched to a gene; V was cut back by 10 bases and J by 5 bases. The CDR3 sequence is 15 residues long. The germline V gene encodes CDR1 SGHRS and CDR2 YFSETQ. Written as DNA, the CDR3 is TGCGCCTCATCGAGGGGCGGGAGCCCAGACAATGAGCAGTTCTTC. The encoded protein is CASSRGGSPDNEQFF.

This clone has a single count. CDR3 residues: CASSQTGPDTQYF. CDR3 DNA: TGTGCCAGCAGCCAGACAGGGCCAGATACGCAGTATTTT. This chain connects TRBV6-5 to TRBJ2-3; 7 bases agree with TRBD1. The CDR3 contains 13 residues. Germline lookup yields CDR1 MNHEY and CDR2 SVGAGI. Trimming at V came to 6 bases and at J to 4 bases, leaving 4 bases not matched to a gene.

The chain is built from TRBV19 and TRBJ2-7; the match to TRBD1 covers 8 bases. The CDR3 has 16 amino acids. Unmatched junction bases numbered 12, after V lost 5 bases and J lost 3 bases. Per germline, CDR1 LNHDA and CDR2 SQIVND (reference sequence). This CDR3 is CASSSPGQGRLYEQYF. The DNA of the CDR3 is TGTGCCAGTAGTTCCCCAGGACAGGGAAGGCTCTACGAGCAGTACTTC.

The V call is TRBV6-5, the J call TRBJ1-4; 9 bases agree with TRBD1. This CDR3 is 15 amino acids long. Germline CDR1 is MNHEY and CDR2 is SVGAGI. V dropped 6 bases and J dropped 8; count of bases not matched to a gene: 10. The chain's CDR3 is CASSPGTGLREKLFF. The CDR3 region has the DNA TGTGCCAGCAGCCCCGGGACAGGGCTGCGAGAAAAACTGTTTTTT.

The chain recombines TRBV7-9 with TRBJ1-5, with 9 bases matching TRBD1. CDR1 is SEHNR and CDR2 is FQNEAQ in the germline V gene (reference sequence). Trimming took 1 base from V and 6 from J; bases not matched to a gene: 4. CDR3 length: 15 amino acids. CDR3 residues: CASSLEQGAGQPQHF. CDR3 DNA sequence: TGTGCCAGCAGCTTAGAACAGGGGGCGGGTCAGCCCCAGCATTTT.

This clone was seen a few times. The genes are TRBV6-2 or TRBV6-3 and TRBJ1-4; D gene ambiguous. The CDR3 length is 13 residues. Between the trimmed V and J ends, which lost 3 bases and 5 bases, there was a span of 7 bases. Germline V gene sequence: CDR1 MNHEY, CDR2 SVGEGT. The CDR3 DNA sequence: TGTGCCAGCAGTTATGGCATAAATGAAAAACTGTTTTTT. It encodes CASSYGINEKLFF.

In this sample, this clone turned up once. The chain is built from TRBV27 and TRBJ1-6, with a tentative D call TRBD1 (5 bases). Between the trimmed V and J ends, which lost 6 bases and 6 bases, there was a span of 15 bases. Germline V lookup: CDR1 MNHEY, CDR2 SMNVEV (reference sequence). The CDR3 is made up of 15 amino acids. CDR3 amino acids: CASRSPGVGNSPLHF. CDR3 in DNA: TGTGCCAGCAGATCACCGGGGGTGGGTAATTCACCCCTCCACTTT.

The J gene is TRBJ2-1, the V gene TRBV9, with D perhaps TRBD2 (5 bases). CDR3 length: 17 amino acids. Trimming removed 0 bases from V and 0 bases from J, with 13 bases in between. The germline V gene encodes CDR1 SGDLS and CDR2 YYNGEE. The CDR3 protein is CASSVARGSSSYNEQFF. The CDR3 region has the DNA TGTGCCAGCAGCGTAGCTCGCGGGTCTAGCTCCTACAATGAGCAGTTCTTC.

The chain joins TRBV30 to TRBJ1-1; maybe TRBD1 (6 bases). From germline, CDR1 is GTSNPN and CDR2 SVGIG (reference sequence). The CDR3 has 13 residues. V lost 3 bases to trimming and J lost 10 bases, with 18 bases between them. This CDR3 reads CAWSPNREGVAFF. As DNA, the CDR3 is TGTGCCTGGAGCCCGAACAGGGAAGGGGTAGCTTTCTTT. The entire variable domain, with the rest obtained from reference TRBV30 and TRBJ1-1, is as follows: SQTIHQWPATLVQPVGSPLSLECTVEGTSNPNLYWYRQAAGRGLQLLFYSVGIGQISSEVPQNLSASRPQDRQFILSSKKLLLSDSGFYLCAWSPNREGVAFFGQGTRLTVV.

V gene TRBV5-1 combines with J gene TRBJ2-5; maybe TRBD2 (5 bases). Trimming stripped 4 bases from V and 5 bases from J, with 15 bases between. Per germline, CDR1 SGHRS and CDR2 YFSETQ. The length of the CDR3 is 14 residues. The CDR3 here is CASSTGPGMETQYF. The CDR3, as DNA: TGCGCCAGCAGCACGGGCCCCGGGATGGAGACCCAGTACTTC.

In its sample, this clone was seen once. The V call is TRBV5-1, the J call TRBJ1-2; D possibly corresponds to TRBD1 (6 bases). CDR3 length: 14 residues. V lost 5 bases and J 0 bases, leaving 11 bases between the germline ends. Per the germline V gene, CDR1 is SGHRS and CDR2 is YFSETQ. Here the CDR3 DNA reads TGCGCCAGCAGAAGACAGGAGGCTAACTATGGCTACACCTTC. Its translation is CASRRQEANYGYTF. Full variable domain (missing parts from reference TRBV5-1 and TRBJ1-2): KAGVTQTPRYLIKTRGQQVTLSCSPISGHRSVSWYQQTPGQGLQFLFEYFSETQRNKGNFPGRFSGRQFSNSRSEMNVSTLELGDSALYLCASRRQEANYGYTFGSGTRLTVV.

The rearrangement links TRBV3-1 (or the pseudogene TRBV3-2) to TRBJ2-5, with 10 bases identical to TRBD2. Germline lookup yields CDR1 LGHDT and CDR2 YNNKEL (reference sequence). V gave up 0 bases and J gave up 1 base; unmatched junction bases: 11. The CDR3 is made up of 19 amino acids. CDR3 sequence (DNA): TGTGCCAGCAGCCAAGAAAAGAGCGGGAGGGCTTGGTTCCAAGAGACCCAGTACTTC. Its translation: CASSQEKSGRAWFQETQYF.

The rearrangement links TRBV6-2 or TRBV6-3 to TRBJ2-3; perhaps TRBD2 as D (5 bases). The CDR3 totals 17 residues. V lost 4 bases and J lost 4, with 21 bases in between. CDR1 is MNHEY, CDR2 SVGEGT, per germline. The CDR3 here is CASSSRANPLWADTQYF. The DNA for the CDR3 is TGTGCCAGCAGTTCGCGGGCCAATCCACTATGGGCAGATACGCAGTATTTT.

The gene calls are TRBV6-5 and TRBJ1-2; 9 nucleotides align to TRBD1. The germline V gene has CDR1 MNHEY and CDR2 SVGAGI. V was pared by 7 bases and J by 8 bases, with 8 bases of the junction left unmatched. The CDR3 consists of 13 residues. CDR3 region: CASTNRGLEGYTF. CDR3 sequence (DNA): TGTGCCAGCACTAACAGGGGGCTTGAGGGCTACACCTTC.

The chain employs TRBV11-2 and TRBJ2-4, with TRBD1 matching 8 bases. V lost 4 bases, J lost 5 bases, and 10 bases stayed unmatched. The CDR3 is made up of 16 amino acids. CDR1 SGHAT and CDR2 FQNNGV come from the germline V gene. Here the CDR3 reads CASSYSRGRPENIQYF. Here the CDR3 DNA reads TGTGCCAGCAGCTACAGCAGGGGGCGCCCGGAAAACATTCAGTACTTC.

DNA of the CDR3: TGTGCCAGCAGCCAGACGGACAGAGAGCAGTTCTTC. As protein: CASSQTDREQFF. This chain links TRBV3-1 (or the pseudogene TRBV3-2) with TRBJ2-1; tentative D call: TRBD1 (6 bases). The germline CDR1 and CDR2 sequences are LGHDT and YNNKEL (reference sequence). The CDR3 is 12 amino acids. V was shortened by 3 bases and J by 10 bases, with 10 bases between the two germline ends.

This chain joins TRBV5-1 and TRBJ2-1; 9 nucleotides match TRBD1. The germline V gene encodes CDR1 SGHRS and CDR2 YFSETQ. The CDR3 is 13 residues long. J lost 16 bases, V lost 3 bases, and 11 bases had no gene match. CDR3 protein: CASSSARDRASFF. For the CDR3, the DNA is TGCGCCAGCAGCTCCGCCCGGGACAGGGCCTCCTTCTTC.

On this clone: The sample holds other DNA sequences that translate to the same CDR3. J is TRBJ2-7 and V is TRBV18; perhaps TRBD1 as D (6 bases). V dropped 2 bases and J dropped 7 bases, with 12 bases sitting between them. The CDR3 loop spans 13 amino acids. Germline V gene lookup returns CDR1 KGHSH and CDR2 LQKENI. CDR3 amino acids: CASSPKQGNEQYF. The CDR3 coding sequence is TGTGCCAGCTCACCAAAACAGGGCAATGAGCAGTACTTC.